The 20 T cell receptor beta chains in this list originate from one sample, sequenced in a study of T cells in Graves' hyperthyroidism and ophthalmopathy. TCR beta CDR3 region amplification was performed from RNA transcripts. The HTBI primer set served for first-round RT-PCR of the TCR CDR3. One entry per CDR3 protein results from TCRdb running MiXCR on the multiplex PCR reads. The top ten hold about 3.5% of the sample, which has hundreds of thousands of distinct CDR3 sequences, about 18% seen once. Material: blood. The receptors originated from a woman aged 18 to 35 with Graves' hyperthyroidism.

This clonotype was counted ten times or more. This chain links TRBV7-8 with TRBJ2-7, with D uncertain. Looked up from germline, CDR1 is SGHVS and CDR2 is FQNEAQ. V lost 0 bases and J lost 2, with 8 bases in between. There are 14 residues in the CDR3. The CDR3 sequence is CASSLARYPYEQYF. CDR3 coding DNA: TGTGCCAGCAGCTTAGCCAGGTATCCCTACGAGCAGTACTTC.

V gene TRBV5-1 combines with J gene TRBJ1-3, with unresolved D. This CDR3 spans 15 amino acids. Germline V lookup: CDR1 SGHRS, CDR2 YFSETQ. Trimming cost V 0 bases and J 4 bases, with 11 bases left between them. CDR3 nucleotides: TGCGCCAGCAGCTTGGGTGCGGCGTTCGGAAACACCATATATTTT. Translation: CASSLGAAFGNTIYF.

This clonotype was detected ten times or more. The J gene is TRBJ2-7, the V gene TRBV20-1; TRBD2 matches at 8 bases. This CDR3 region has 12 residues. Germline CDR1 reads DFQATT; CDR2 reads SNEGSKA (reference sequence). J was trimmed by 4 bases and V by 6 bases; bases with no gene match: 5. CDR3 sequence reads: CSARTSIYEQYF. The DNA for the CDR3 is TGCAGTGCGAGGACTAGCATTTACGAGCAGTACTTC.

In its sample, this clonotype was seen many times. The chain is built from TRBV2 and TRBJ2-6, with a tentative D call TRBD2 (5 bases). Trimming removed 7 bases from V and 1 base from J, with 11 bases in between. In germline, CDR1 is SNHLY, CDR2 FYNNEI. The CDR3 loop spans 15 amino acids. The CDR3 protein is CASTPRGSGANVLTF. CDR3 bases: TGTGCCAGCACCCCCCGGGGATCTGGGGCCAACGTCCTGACTTTC.

This clonotype was picked up many times. The chain links TRBV19 to TRBJ1-5; no clear D. V lost 5 bases and J lost 1, with 12 bases in between. The CDR3 is 15 amino acids. CDR1 is LNHDA and CDR2 is SQIVND in the germline V gene (reference sequence). CDR3 sequence (DNA): TGTGCCAGTAGTGTGCGGGAAGGAAGCAATCAGCCCCAGCATTTT. This gives the protein CASSVREGSNQPQHF.

On this clonotype itself: It may be a read error: a sequence one base away is much more abundant. V is TRBV11-3 and J is TRBJ2-2, with D possibly TRBD2 on 5 matching bases. The CDR3 totals 12 residues. CDR1 is SGHNT, CDR2 YENEEA, per germline. CDR3 DNA sequence: TGTGCCAGCAGCCCCTTTACCGGGGAGCTGTGTTTT. Its translation: CASSPFTGELCF.

This clonotype was detected a few times. The rearrangement links TRBV11-2 to TRBJ1-5; 7 nucleotides line up with TRBD1. The V and J ends lost 3 bases and 3 bases, in that order; junction bases with no gene match: 5. CDR3 size: 15 residues. Per germline, CDR1 SGHAT and CDR2 FQNNGV. The CDR3 DNA is TGTGCCAGCAGCTTGGGACAGATGGCCAATCAGCCCCAGCATTTT. Its protein product is CASSLGQMANQPQHF.

This clonotype has a count of ten or more. CDR3 bases: TGCAGTGCTAGAGTTCCGGGACGAAGCTCCTACGAGCAGTACTTC. It yields the protein CSARVPGRSSYEQYF. The chain combines TRBV20-1 with TRBJ2-7; D is tentatively TRBD1 or TRBD2 (5 bases each). V lost 1 base, J lost 0 bases, and 13 bases lay in between. This CDR3 spans 15 amino acids. Germline assignment: CDR1 DFQATT and CDR2 SNEGSKA (reference sequence).

The chain combines TRBV6-1 with TRBJ2-7, with D possibly being TRBD2 (5 bases). The CDR3 sequence is 14 residues long. Trimming left V 7 bases short and J 1 base short, with 14 bases between. Germline V gene sequence: CDR1 MNHNS, CDR2 SASEGT. The CDR3 here is CASTNPGGSYEQYF. DNA for the CDR3: TGTGCCAGCACGAACCCTGGAGGTTCCTACGAGCAGTACTTC.

In its sample, this clonotype was seen many times. The V gene is TRBV20-1, the J gene TRBJ1-2; D uncertain. The CDR3 totals 13 residues. V lost 0 bases, J lost 3 bases, and 8 bases lay in between. The germline V gene encodes CDR1 DFQATT and CDR2 SNEGSKA (reference sequence). The CDR3 loop is CSARDQRHYGYTF. The CDR3, as DNA: TGCAGTGCTAGAGATCAGCGGCACTATGGCTACACCTTC.

The V gene is TRBV6-2 or TRBV6-3, the J gene TRBJ2-6, with D possibly being TRBD2 (6 bases). Germline CDR1 reads MNHEY; CDR2 reads SVGEGT. The CDR3 spans 15 residues. V was clipped by 6 bases and J by 1 base, with 10 bases between them. The CDR3 here is CASSRDLSGANVLTF. CDR3 DNA: TGTGCCAGCAGCAGGGACTTATCTGGGGCCAACGTCCTGACTTTC.

This clonotype was observed many times. The chain combines TRBV5-1 with TRBJ2-7; D gene uncertain. V gave up 5 bases and J gave up 6 bases, with 15 bases separating them. The germline CDR1 and CDR2 sequences are SGHRS and YFSETQ. The CDR3 is made up of 13 amino acids. The CDR3 loop is CASRGADWREQYF. CDR3 bases: TGCGCCAGCAGAGGCGCAGATTGGCGCGAGCAGTACTTC.

This clonotype was counted many times. This chain connects TRBV2 to TRBJ1-6; weak D call: TRBD1 (5 bases). The CDR3 extends over 13 amino acids. Trimming pared 4 bases from V and 9 bases from J, leaving 10 bases between. Germline CDR1 reads SNHLY; CDR2 reads FYNNEI. Here the CDR3 DNA reads TGTGCCAGCAGTGCGCAGGGTAGTTCACCCCTCCACTTT. It encodes CASSAQGSSPLHF.

This clonotype was observed many times. The rearrangement links TRBV5-1 to TRBJ2-7; 8 positions agree with TRBD1. This CDR3 has 15 residues. Germline CDR1 reads SGHRS; CDR2 reads YFSETQ. V shed 1 base and J 6 bases; nucleotides not matched to a gene: 9. CDR3 in amino acids: CASSLQSGGAGEQYF. The CDR3 coding sequence is TGCGCCAGCAGCTTGCAATCAGGGGGCGCGGGCGAGCAGTACTTC.

This clonotype was picked up many times. Sequence at one end of the junction differs from germline and may be a read error. CDR3 in amino acids: CASSLAGPYTGELLF. The DNA of the CDR3 is TGTGCCAGCAGCTTAGCAGGGCCTTACACCGGGGAGCTGCTTTTT. V is TRBV7-3 and J is TRBJ2-2, with D tentatively TRBD1 or TRBD2 (5 bases each). The CDR3 length is 15 residues. From germline, CDR1 is SGHTA and CDR2 FQGTGA. The full variable domain, in which reference TRBV7-3 and TRBJ2-2 provide the parts outside the CDR3, is GAGVSQTPSNKVTEKGKYVELRCDPISGHTALYWYRQSLGQGPEFLIYFQGTGAADDSGLPNDRFFAVRPEGSVSTLKIQRTERGDSAVYLCASSLAGPYTGELLFGEGSRLTVL.

The chain links TRBV18 to TRBJ2-4; a possible D gene is TRBD1 (6 bases). The CDR3 has 13 amino acids. V dropped 3 bases and J dropped 14 bases, with 17 bases sitting between them. Germline V gives CDR1 KGHSH, CDR2 LQKENI. CDR3 loop: CASSPDSLGIKYF. CDR3 sequence (DNA): TGTGCCAGCTCACCGGACAGCTTGGGAATTAAGTACTTC.

Ten or more counts support this clonotype. The chain couples TRBV6-1 to TRBJ1-5, with D tentatively TRBD1 (5 bases). The CDR3 totals 12 residues. V dropped 7 bases and J dropped 11 bases, with 15 bases sitting between them. From germline, CDR1 is MNHNS and CDR2 SASEGT. The CDR3 DNA follows: TGTGCCAGCATGAGCGGGGGAAGGACCCAGCATTTT. It specifies CASMSGGRTQHF.

This clonotype was counted only a few times. This sequence joins TRBV7-2 and TRBJ1-1, with D perhaps TRBD1 (5 bases). Trimming took 1 base from V and 9 from J, leaving 15 bases between them. The germline gives CDR1 SGHTA, CDR2 FQGNSA. The CDR3 spans 14 residues. CDR3 residues: CASSLGRDGGKAFF. Here the CDR3 DNA reads TGTGCCAGCAGCTTAGGACGGGACGGAGGAAAAGCTTTCTTT.

This clonotype was seen many times. This chain connects TRBV2 to TRBJ2-5; 10 bases are shared with TRBD2. J was trimmed by 5 bases and V by 4 bases; bases with no gene match: 16. The CDR3 is 18 residues long. Per germline, CDR1 SNHLY and CDR2 FYNNEI. The CDR3 DNA reads TGTGCCAGCAGTGGAGCGGAGGGGCTAGCGGGGGAGATGGAGACCCAGTACTTC. It is translated as CASSGAEGLAGEMETQYF.

Worth noting for this clonotype: A clone one base away is much larger, so this may be a read error. This chain links TRBV5-5 with TRBJ2-5; D ambiguous. CDR3 length equals 13 residues. Trimming took off 4 bases at V and 0 bases at J, with 7 bases between the two ends. Germline CDR1 reads SGHKS; CDR2 reads YYEKEE (reference sequence). In DNA, the CDR3 is TGTGCCAGCAGCGTTCAGGACCAAGAGACCCAGTACTTC. This encodes CASSVQDQETQYF.